This TCR beta chain was documented in a study of tissue T cells after allogeneic stem cell transplantation. Findings and limits, study-wide: Limitations included a small, clinically heterogeneous cohort and limited sampling depth. In patients and mice, blood and spleen missed much of tissue repertoire.

Specified time point: mouse harvest day 7 after allogeneic transplant. Each mouse received 10^7 T-cell-depleted marrow cells plus 10^6 splenic CD5+ T cells by tail vein. Assay used: immunoSEQ multiplex PCR; TCRdb lists only in-frame clones, some missing. The repertoire holds 5,000 to 6,000 clones, 51% seen once, with approximately 10% in the top ten. Notes on this clone: Its matching antigen is unknown. Gene names are mouse gene names. The read ends 1 residue before the CDR3 terminus; that terminus is restored from the germline J gene.

The germline V gene has CDR1 SGHSA and CDR2 FRNQAP. Trimming removed 0 bases at V and 0 bases at J, with 2 bases between. The CDR3 extends over 14 amino acids. The sequence was collected from a female BALB/c mouse given C57BL/6 T cells with graft-versus-host disease after an allogeneic hematopoietic cell transplant. The sample consisted of gut tissue. The chain employs TRBV16 and TRBJ2-2, with D hard to call. CDR3 DNA, as far as it was read: TGTGCAAGCAGCTTAGATTCAAACACCGGGCAGCTCTAC. It yields the protein CASSLDSNTGQLY. The full CDR3 protein reads CASSLDSNTGQLYF.